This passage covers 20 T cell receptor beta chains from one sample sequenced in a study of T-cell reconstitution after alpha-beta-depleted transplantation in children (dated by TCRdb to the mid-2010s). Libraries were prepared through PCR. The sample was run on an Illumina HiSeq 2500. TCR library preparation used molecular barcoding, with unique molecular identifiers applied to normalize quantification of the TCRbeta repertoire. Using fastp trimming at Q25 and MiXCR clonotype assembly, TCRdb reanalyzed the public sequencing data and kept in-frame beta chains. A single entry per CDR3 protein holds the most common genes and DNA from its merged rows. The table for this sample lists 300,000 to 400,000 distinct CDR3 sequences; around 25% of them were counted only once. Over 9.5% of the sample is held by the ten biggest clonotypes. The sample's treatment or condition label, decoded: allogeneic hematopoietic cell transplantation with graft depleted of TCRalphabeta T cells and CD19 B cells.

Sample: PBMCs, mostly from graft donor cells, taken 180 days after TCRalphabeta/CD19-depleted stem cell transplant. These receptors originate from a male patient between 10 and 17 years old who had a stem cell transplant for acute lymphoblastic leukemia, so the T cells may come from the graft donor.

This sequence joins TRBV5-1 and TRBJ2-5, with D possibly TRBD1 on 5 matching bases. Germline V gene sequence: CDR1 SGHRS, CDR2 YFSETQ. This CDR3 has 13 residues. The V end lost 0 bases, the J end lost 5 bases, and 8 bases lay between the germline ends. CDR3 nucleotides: TGCGCCAGCAGCTTGGGGGGCGAGGAGACCCAGTACTTC. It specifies CASSLGGEETQYF.

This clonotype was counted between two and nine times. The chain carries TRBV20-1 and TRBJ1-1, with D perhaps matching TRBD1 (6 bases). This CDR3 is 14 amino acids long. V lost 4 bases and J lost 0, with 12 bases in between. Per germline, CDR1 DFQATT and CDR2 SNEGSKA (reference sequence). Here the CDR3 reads CSATSGTMNTEAFF. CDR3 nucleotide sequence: TGCAGTGCTACCTCCGGGACAATGAACACTGAAGCTTTCTTT.

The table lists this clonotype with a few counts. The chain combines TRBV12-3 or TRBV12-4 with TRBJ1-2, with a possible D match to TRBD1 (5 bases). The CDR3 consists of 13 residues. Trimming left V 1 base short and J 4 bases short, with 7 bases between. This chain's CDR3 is CASSLGDFYGYTF. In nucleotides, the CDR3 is TGTGCCAGCAGTTTAGGGGACTTCTATGGCTACACCTTC.

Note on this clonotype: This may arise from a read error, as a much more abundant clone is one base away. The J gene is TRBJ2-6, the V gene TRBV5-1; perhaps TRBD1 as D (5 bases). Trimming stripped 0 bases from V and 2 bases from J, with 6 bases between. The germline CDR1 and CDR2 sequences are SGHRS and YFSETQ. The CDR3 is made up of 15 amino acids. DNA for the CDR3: TGCGCCAGCAGCTTGGGCAGGGCTGGGGCCAACGTCCTGACTTTC. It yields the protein CASSLGRAGANVLTF.

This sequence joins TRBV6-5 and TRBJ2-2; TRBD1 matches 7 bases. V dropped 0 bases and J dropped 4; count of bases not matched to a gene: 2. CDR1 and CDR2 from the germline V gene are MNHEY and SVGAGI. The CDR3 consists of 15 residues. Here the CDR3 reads CASSYSDRSTGELFF. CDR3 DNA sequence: TGTGCCAGCAGTTACTCGGACAGGTCCACCGGGGAGCTGTTTTTT.

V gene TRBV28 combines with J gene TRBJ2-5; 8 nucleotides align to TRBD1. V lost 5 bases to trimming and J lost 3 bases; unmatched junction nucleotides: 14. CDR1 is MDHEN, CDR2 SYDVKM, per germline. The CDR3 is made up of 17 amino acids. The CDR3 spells CASSPWRRTGSEETQYF. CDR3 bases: TGTGCCAGCAGTCCATGGAGACGGACAGGGTCGGAAGAGACCCAGTACTTC.

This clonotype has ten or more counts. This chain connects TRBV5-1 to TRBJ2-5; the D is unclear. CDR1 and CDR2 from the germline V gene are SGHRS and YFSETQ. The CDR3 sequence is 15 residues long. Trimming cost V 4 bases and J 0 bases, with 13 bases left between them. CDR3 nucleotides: TGCGCCAGCAGCGCAGCCCCTTGGTACCAAGAGACCCAGTACTTC. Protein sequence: CASSAAPWYQETQYF. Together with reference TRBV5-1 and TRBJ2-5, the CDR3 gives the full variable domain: KAGVTQTPRYLIKTRGQQVTLSCSPISGHRSVSWYQQTPGQGLQFLFEYFSETQRNKGNFPGRFSGRQFSNSRSEMNVSTLELGDSALYLCASSAAPWYQETQYFGPGTRLLVL.

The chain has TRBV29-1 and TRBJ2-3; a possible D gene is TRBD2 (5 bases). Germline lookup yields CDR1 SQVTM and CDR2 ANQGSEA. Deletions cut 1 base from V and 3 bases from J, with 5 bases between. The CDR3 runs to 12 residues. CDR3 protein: CSVEAGTDTQYF. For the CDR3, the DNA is TGCAGCGTTGAAGCGGGGACAGATACGCAGTATTTT.

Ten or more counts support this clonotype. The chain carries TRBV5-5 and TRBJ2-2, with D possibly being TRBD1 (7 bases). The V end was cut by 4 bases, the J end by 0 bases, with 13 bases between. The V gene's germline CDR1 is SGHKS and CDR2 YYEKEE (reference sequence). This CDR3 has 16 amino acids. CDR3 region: CASSGGTETNTGELFF. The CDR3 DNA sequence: TGTGCCAGCAGCGGAGGGACAGAGACGAACACCGGGGAGCTGTTTTTT. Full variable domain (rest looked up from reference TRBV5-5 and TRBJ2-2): DAGVTQSPTHLIKTRGQQVTLRCSPISGHKSVSWYQQVLGQGPQFIFQYYEKEERGRGNFPDRFSARQFPNYSSELNVNALLLGDSALYLCASSGGTETNTGELFFGEGSRLTVL.

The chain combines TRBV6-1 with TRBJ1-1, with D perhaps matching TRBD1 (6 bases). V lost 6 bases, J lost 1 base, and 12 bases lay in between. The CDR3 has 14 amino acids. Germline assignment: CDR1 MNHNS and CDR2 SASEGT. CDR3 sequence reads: CASSLETGNTEAFF. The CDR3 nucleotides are TGTGCCAGCAGCCTGGAGACAGGGAACACTGAAGCTTTCTTT.

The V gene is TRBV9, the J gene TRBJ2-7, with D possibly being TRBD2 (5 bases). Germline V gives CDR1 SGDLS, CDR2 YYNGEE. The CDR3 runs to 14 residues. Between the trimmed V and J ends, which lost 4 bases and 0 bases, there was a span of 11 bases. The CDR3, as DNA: TGTGCCAGCAGCCCCGACGGGGTCTCCTACGAGCAGTACTTC. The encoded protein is CASSPDGVSYEQYF.

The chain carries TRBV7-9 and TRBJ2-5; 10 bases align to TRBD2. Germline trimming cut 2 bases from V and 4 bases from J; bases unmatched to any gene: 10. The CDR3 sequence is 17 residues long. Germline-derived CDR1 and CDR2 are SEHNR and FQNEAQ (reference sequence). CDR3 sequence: CASSLPRAGGPGETQYF. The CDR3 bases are TGTGCCAGCAGCTTACCCCGAGCGGGAGGGCCTGGAGAGACCCAGTACTTC.

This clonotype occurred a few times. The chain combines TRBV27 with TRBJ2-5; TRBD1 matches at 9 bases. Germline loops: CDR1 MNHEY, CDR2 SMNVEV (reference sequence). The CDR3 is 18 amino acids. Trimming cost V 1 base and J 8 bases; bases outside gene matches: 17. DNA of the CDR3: TGTGCCAGCAGTTTATTGCCCACGGGGACAGGGTTGGGGACAACCCAGTACTTC. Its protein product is CASSLLPTGTGLGTTQYF.

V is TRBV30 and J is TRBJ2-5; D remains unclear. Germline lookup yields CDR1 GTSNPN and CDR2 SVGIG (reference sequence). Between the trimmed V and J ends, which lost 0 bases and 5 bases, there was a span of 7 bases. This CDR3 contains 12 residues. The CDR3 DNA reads TGTGCCTGGAGTGTAACCCGGGAGACCCAGTACTTC. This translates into CAWSVTRETQYF.

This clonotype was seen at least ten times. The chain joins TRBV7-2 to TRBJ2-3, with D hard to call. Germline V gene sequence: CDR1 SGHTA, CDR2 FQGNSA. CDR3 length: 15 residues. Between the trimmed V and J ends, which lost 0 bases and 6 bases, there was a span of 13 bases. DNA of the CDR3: TGTGCCAGCAGCTTAGCCTTGGTCCCATGGGATACGCAGTATTTT. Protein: CASSLALVPWDTQYF.

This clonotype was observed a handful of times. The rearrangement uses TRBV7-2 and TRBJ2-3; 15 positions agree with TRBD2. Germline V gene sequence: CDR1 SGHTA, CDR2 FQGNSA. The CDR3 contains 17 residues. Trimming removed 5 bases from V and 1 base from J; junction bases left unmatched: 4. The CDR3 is CASSAGLAGGRTDTQYF. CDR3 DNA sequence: TGTGCCAGCAGCGCCGGACTAGCGGGAGGGCGCACAGATACGCAGTATTTT.

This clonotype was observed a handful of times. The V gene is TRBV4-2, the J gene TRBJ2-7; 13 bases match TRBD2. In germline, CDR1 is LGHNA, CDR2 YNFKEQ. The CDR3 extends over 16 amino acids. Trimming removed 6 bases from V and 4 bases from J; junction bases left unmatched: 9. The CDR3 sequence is CASSRTSGSFEYEQYF. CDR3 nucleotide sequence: TGTGCCAGCAGTCGGACTAGCGGGAGCTTCGAGTACGAGCAGTACTTC.

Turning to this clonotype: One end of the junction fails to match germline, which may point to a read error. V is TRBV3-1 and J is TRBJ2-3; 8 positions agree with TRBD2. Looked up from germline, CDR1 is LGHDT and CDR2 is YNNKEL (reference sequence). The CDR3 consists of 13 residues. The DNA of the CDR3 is TGTGCCAGCAGCCAAGATCTCGGACTAGCCAGGTGTTTT. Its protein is CASSQDLGLARCF.

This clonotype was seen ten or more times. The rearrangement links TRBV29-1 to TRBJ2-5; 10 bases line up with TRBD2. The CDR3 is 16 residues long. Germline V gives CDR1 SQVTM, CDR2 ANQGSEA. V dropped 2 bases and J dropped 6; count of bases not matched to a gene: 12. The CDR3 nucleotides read TGCAGCGTTGAATCGGGATTAGCGGGAGGAAGGAAGACCCAGTACTTC. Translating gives CSVESGLAGGRKTQYF.

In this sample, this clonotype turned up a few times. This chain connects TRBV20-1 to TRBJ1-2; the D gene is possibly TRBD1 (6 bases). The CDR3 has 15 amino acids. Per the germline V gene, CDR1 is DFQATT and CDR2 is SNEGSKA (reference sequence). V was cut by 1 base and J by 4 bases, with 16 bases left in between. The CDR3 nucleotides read TGCAGTGCTAGAGTTATGCCGGGACATCTCTATGGCTACACCTTC. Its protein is CSARVMPGHLYGYTF.